This T cell receptor beta chain was captured in a study of control samples from healthy donors and cancer patients. Clones were sequenced by immunoSEQ multiplex PCR, and TCRdb holds only the in-frame ones, with some missing. Among roughly 40,000 clones, over 65% were seen once, and the ten largest hold less than 55%. This clone was detected a few times. The CDR3 sequence is 16 residues long. V lost 6 bases to trimming and J lost 1 base; unmatched junction nucleotides: 10. Germline CDR1 MNHEY, CDR2 SMNVEV (reference sequence). The J gene is TRBJ2-3, the V gene TRBV27; the match to TRBD2 covers 7 bases. The clonotype originates from a man aged 55 to 70 in good health. The sample comprised blood. For the CDR3, the DNA is TGTGCCAGCAGCCGACTGGGGGGGTTGGGCACAGATACGCAGTATTTT. Encoded protein: CASSRLGGLGTDTQYF.